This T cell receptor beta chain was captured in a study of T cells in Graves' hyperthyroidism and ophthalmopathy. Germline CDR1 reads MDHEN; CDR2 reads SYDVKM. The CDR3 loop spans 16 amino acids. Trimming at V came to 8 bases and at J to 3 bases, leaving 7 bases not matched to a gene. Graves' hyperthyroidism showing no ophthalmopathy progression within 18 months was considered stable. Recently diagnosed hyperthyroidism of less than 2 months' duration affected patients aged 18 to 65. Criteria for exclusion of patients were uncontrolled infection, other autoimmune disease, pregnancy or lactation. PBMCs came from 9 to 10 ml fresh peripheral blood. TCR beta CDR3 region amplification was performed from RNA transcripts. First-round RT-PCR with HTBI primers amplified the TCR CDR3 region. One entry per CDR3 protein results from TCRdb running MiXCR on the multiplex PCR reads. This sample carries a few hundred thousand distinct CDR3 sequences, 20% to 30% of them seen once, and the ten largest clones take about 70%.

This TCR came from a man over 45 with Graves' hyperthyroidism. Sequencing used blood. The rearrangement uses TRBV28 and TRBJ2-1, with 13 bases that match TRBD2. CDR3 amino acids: CASLGLAGDYYNEQFF. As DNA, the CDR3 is TGTGCCAGCCTCGGACTAGCGGGAGATTACTACAATGAGCAGTTCTTC.